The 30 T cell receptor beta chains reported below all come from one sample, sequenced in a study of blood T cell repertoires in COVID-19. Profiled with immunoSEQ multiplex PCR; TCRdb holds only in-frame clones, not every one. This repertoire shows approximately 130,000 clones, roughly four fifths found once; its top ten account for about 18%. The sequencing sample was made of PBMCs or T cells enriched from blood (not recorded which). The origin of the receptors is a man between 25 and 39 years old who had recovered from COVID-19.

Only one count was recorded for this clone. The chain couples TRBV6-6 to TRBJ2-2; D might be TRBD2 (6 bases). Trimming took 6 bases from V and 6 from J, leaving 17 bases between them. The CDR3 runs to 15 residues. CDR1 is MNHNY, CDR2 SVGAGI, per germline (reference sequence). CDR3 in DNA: TGTGCCAGCAGCTCTATCGGGGGTGGGGCCGGGGAGCTGTTTTTT. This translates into CASSSIGGGAGELFF.

CDR3 residues: CASSSGQGAPSEAFF. As DNA, the CDR3 is TGTGCCAGCAGTTCCGGACAGGGGGCGCCGAGTGAAGCTTTCTTT. This rearrangement joins TRBV5-4 to TRBJ1-1, with TRBD1 identical over 11 bases. Per the germline V gene, CDR1 is SGHNT and CDR2 is YYREEE (reference sequence). This CDR3 region has 15 residues. V was pared by 5 bases and J by 7 bases, with 10 bases of the junction left unmatched.

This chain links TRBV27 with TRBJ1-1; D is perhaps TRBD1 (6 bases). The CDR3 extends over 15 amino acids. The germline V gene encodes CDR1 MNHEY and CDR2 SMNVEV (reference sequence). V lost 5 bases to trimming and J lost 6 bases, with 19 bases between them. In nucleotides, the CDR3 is TGTGCCAGCAGTCTCCAAACGGGGGGCGTATCTGAAGCTTTCTTT. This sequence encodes CASSLQTGGVSEAFF.

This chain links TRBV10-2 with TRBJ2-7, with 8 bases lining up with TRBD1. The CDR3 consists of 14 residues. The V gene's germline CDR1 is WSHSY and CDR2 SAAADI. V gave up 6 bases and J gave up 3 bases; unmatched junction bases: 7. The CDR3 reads CASSPGTGYYEQYF. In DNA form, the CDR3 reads TGCGCCAGCAGCCCCGGGACAGGCTACTACGAGCAGTACTTC.

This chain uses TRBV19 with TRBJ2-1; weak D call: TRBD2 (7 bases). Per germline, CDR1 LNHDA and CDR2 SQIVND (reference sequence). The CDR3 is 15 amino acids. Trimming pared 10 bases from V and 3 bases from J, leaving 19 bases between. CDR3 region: CATNEGGGGYNEQFF. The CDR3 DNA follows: TGTGCCACCAATGAGGGGGGAGGGGGCTACAATGAGCAGTTCTTC.

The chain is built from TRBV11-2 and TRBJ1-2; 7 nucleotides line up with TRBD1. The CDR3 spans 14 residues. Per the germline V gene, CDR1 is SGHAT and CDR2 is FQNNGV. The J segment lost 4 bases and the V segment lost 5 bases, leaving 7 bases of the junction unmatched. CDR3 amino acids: CASSHERTGYGYTF. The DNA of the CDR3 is TGTGCCAGCAGCCATGAGAGGACAGGCTATGGCTACACCTTC.

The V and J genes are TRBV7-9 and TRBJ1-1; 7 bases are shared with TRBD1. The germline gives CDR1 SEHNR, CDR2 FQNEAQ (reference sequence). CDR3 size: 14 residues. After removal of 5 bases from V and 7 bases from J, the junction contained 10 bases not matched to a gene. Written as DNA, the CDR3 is TGTGCCAGCAGCCCCGGACAGGAGTTTAATGAAGCTTTCTTT. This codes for CASSPGQEFNEAFF.

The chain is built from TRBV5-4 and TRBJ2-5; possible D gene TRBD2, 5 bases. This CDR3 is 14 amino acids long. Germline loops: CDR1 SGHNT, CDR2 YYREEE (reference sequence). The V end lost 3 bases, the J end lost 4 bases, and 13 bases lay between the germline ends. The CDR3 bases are TGTGCCAGCAGCTCGGAACTAGTTCCAGAGACCCAGTACTTC. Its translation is CASSSELVPETQYF.

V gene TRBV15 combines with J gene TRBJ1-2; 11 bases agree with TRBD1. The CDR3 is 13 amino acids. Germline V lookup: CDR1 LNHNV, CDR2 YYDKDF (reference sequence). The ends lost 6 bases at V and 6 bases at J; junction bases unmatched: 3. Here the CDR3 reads CATSPDRGHGYTF. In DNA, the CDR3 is TGTGCCACCAGTCCGGACAGGGGGCATGGCTACACCTTC.

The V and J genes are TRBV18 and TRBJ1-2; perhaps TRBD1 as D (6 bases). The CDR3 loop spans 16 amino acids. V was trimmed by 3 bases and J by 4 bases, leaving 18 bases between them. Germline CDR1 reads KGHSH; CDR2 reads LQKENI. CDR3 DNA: TGTGCCAGCTCACCCCCAGGGGCAGGGGTTGGCTATGGCTACACCTTC. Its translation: CASSPPGAGVGYGYTF. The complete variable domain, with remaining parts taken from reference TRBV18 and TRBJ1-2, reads NAGVMQNPRHLVRRRGQEARLRCSPMKGHSHVYWYRQLPEEGLKFMVYLQKENIIDESGMPKERFSAEFPKEGPSILRIQQVVRGDSAAYFCASSPPGAGVGYGYTFGSGTRLTVV.

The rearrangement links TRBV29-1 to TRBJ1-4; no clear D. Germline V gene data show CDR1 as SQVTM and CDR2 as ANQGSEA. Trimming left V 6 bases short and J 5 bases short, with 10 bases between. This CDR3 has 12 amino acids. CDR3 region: CSVQFGNEKLFF. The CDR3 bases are TGCAGCGTGCAGTTCGGGAATGAAAAACTGTTTTTT.

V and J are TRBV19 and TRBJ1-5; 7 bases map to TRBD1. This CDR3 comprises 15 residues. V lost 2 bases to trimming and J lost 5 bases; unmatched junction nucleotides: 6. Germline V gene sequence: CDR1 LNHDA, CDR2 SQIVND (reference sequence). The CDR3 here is CASSIPGGQDQPQHF. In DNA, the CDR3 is TGTGCCAGTAGTATACCAGGGGGTCAGGATCAGCCCCAGCATTTT. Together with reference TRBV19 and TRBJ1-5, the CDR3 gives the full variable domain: DGGITQSPKYLFRKEGQNVTLSCEQNLNHDAMYWYRQDPGQGLRLIYYSQIVNDFQKGDIAEGYSVSREKKESFPLTVTSAQKNPTAFYLCASSIPGGQDQPQHFGDGTRLSIL.

This chain's CDR3 is CASSLATSGGPETQYF. DNA for the CDR3: TGCGCCAGCAGCTTGGCGACTAGCGGGGGTCCGGAGACCCAGTACTTC. This chain connects TRBV5-1 to TRBJ2-5, with 12 bases matching TRBD2. Germline loops: CDR1 SGHRS, CDR2 YFSETQ. CDR3 length: 16 residues. The V gene end was trimmed by 0 bases and the J gene end by 5 bases; junction bases not matched to a gene: 5.

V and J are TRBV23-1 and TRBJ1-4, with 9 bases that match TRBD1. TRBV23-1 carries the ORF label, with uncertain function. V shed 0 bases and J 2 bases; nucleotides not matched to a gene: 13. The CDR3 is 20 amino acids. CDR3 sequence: CASSQSEGDRVVSTNEKLFF. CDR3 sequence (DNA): TGCGCCAGCAGTCAATCGGAGGGGGACAGGGTTGTAAGCACTAATGAAAAACTGTTTTTT.

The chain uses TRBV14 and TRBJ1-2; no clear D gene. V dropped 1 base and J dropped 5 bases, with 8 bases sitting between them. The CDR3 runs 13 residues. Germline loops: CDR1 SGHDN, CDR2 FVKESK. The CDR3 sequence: CASSQGQRYGYTF. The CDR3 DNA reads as TGTGCCAGCAGCCAAGGGCAGCGATATGGCTACACCTTC.

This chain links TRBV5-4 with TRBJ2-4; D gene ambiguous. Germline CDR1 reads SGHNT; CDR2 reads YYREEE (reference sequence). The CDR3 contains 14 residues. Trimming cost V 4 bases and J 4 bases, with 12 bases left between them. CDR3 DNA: TGTGCCAGCAGCCGGTCCCAGGTGAAAAACATTCAGTACTTC. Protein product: CASSRSQVKNIQYF. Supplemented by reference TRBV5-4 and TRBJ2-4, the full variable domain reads ETGVTQSPTHLIKTRGQQVTLRCSSQSGHNTVSWYQQALGQGPQFIFQYYREEENGRGNFPPRFSGLQFPNYSSELNVNALELDDSALYLCASSRSQVKNIQYFGAGTRLSVL.

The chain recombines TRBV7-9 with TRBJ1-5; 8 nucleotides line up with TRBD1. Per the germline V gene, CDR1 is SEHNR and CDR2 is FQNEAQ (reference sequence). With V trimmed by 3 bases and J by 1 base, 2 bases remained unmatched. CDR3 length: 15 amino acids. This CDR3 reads CASSFGTGSNQPQHF. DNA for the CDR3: TGTGCCAGCAGCTTCGGGACAGGAAGCAATCAGCCCCAGCATTTT.

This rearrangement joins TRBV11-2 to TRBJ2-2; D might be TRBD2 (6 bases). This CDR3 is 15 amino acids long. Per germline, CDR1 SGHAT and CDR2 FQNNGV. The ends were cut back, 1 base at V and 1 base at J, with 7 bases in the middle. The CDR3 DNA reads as TGTGCCAGCAGCTTAGTGGGAGGGAACACCGGGGAGCTGTTTTTT. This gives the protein CASSLVGGNTGELFF.

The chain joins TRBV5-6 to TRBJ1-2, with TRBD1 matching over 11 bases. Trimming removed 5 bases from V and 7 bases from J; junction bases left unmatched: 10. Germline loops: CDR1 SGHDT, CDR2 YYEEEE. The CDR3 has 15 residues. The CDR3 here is CASSFGTGGLGGYTF. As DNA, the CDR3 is TGTGCCAGCAGTTTCGGGACAGGGGGTCTCGGTGGCTACACCTTC. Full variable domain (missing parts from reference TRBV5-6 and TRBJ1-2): DAGVTQSPTHLIKTRGQQVTLRCSPKSGHDTVSWYQQALGQGPQFIFQYYEEEERQRGNFPDRFSGHQFPNYSSELNVNALLLGDSALYLCASSFGTGGLGGYTFGSGTRLTVV.

CDR3 in amino acids: CASSTDFNTEAFF. In DNA form, the CDR3 reads TGTGCCAGCAGCACAGATTTTAACACTGAAGCTTTCTTT. The chain is built from TRBV25-1 and TRBJ1-1; no clear D gene. The CDR3 extends over 13 amino acids. V lost 6 bases and J lost 2, with 10 bases in between. Germline V lookup: CDR1 MGHDK, CDR2 SYGVNS.

CDR3 DNA sequence: TGTGCCAGCTCTCCTTCGAGAACAGAGAACACTGAAGCTTTCTTT. Amino acids: CASSPSRTENTEAFF. This chain links TRBV18 with TRBJ1-1; D remains unclear. This CDR3 spans 15 amino acids. Germline V gene data show CDR1 as KGHSH and CDR2 as LQKENI. Trimming cost V 6 bases and J 1 base, with 15 bases left between them.

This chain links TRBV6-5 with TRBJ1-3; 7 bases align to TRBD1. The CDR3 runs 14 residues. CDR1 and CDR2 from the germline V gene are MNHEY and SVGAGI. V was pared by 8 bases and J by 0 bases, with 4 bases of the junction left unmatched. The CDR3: CASRQGNSGNTIYF. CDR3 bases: TGTGCCAGCCGACAGGGAAACTCTGGAAACACCATATATTTT.

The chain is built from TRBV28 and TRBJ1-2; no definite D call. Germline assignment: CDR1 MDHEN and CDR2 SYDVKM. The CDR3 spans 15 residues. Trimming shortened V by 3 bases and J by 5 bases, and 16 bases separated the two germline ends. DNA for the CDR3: TGTGCCAGCAGTTTTGTGAGGGCCGCAGATTATGGCTACACCTTC. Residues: CASSFVRAADYGYTF.

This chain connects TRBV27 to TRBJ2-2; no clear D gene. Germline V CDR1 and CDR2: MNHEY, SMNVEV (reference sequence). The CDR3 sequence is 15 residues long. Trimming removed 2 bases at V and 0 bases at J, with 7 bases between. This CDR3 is CASSLGRSNTGELFF. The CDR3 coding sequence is TGTGCCAGCAGTTTAGGCAGATCGAACACCGGGGAGCTGTTTTTT.

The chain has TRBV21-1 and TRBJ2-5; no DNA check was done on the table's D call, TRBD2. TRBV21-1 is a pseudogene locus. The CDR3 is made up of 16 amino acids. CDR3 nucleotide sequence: TGTGCCAGCAGCAAATTGTTCCGGGGATCGGGGGAGACCCAGTACTTC. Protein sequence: CASSKLFRGSGETQYF.

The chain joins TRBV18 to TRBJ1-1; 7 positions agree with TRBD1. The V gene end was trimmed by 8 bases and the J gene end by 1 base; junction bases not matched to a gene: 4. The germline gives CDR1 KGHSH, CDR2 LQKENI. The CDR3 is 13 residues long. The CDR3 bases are TGTGCCAGCACAACAGGGGAGAACACTGAAGCTTTCTTT. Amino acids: CASTTGENTEAFF.

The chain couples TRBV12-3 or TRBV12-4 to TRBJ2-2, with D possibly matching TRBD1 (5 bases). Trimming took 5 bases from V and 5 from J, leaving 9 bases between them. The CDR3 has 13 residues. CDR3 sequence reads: CASSHRKTGELFF. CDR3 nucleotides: TGTGCCAGCAGTCACAGGAAAACCGGGGAGCTGTTTTTT.

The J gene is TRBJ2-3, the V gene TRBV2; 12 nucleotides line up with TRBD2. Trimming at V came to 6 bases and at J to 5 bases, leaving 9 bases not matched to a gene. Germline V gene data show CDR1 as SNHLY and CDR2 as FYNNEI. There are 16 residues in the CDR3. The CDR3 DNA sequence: TGTGCCAGCAGGAAGCTAGCGGGGGGGCCAAGAGATACGCAGTATTTT. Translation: CASRKLAGGPRDTQYF.

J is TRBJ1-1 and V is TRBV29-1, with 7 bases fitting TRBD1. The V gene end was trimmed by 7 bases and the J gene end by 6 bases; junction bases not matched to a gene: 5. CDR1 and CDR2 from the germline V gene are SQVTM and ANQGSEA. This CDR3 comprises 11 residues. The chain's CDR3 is CSADRDAEAFF. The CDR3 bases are TGCAGCGCCGACAGGGACGCTGAAGCTTTCTTT. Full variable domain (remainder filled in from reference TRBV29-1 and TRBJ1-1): SAVISQKPSRDICQRGTSLTIQCQVDSQVTMMFWYRQQPGQSLTLIATANQGSEATYESGFVIDKFPISRPNLTFSTLTVSNMSPEDSSIYLCSADRDAEAFFGQGTRLTVV.

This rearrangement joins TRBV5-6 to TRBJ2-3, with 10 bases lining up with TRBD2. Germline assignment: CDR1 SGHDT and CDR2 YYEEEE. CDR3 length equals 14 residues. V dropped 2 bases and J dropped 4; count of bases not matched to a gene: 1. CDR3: CASSLSGRADTQYF. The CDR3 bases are TGTGCCAGCAGCTTAAGCGGGAGGGCAGATACGCAGTATTTT.